The 14 T cell receptor beta chains in this list originate from one sample, sequenced in a study of blood T cells in healthy people across ages. For the second PCR, which ran for 7 to 11 cycles, a sample-barcoded 5' primer and a J-beta primer mix were used. TCRdb independently ran MiXCR on the 5' RACE reads; one entry per CDR3 protein. The table records hundreds of thousands of distinct CDR3 sequences, 58% of them present only once. The specimen was blood. Receptors were obtained from a man aged 55 to 70 in good health.

This clonotype was found many times. This chain links TRBV29-1 with TRBJ2-1, with D tentatively TRBD2 (5 bases). The CDR3 is 11 residues long. Trimming left V 6 bases short and J 5 bases short, with 8 bases between. The germline V gene has CDR1 SQVTM and CDR2 ANQGSEA. CDR3 residues: CSVGNDNEQFF. The CDR3 DNA reads as TGCAGCGTCGGGAACGACAATGAGCAGTTCTTC.

The gene calls are TRBV4-1 and TRBJ1-2; the match to TRBD1 covers 12 bases. The V gene's germline CDR1 is MGHRA and CDR2 YSYEKL. Unmatched junction bases numbered 10, after V lost 0 bases and J lost 8 bases. The CDR3 contains 17 residues. The CDR3, as DNA: TGCGCCAGCAGCCAAGACCCGGGACAGGGGGCTCTCTCCGGCTACACCTTC. It specifies CASSQDPGQGALSGYTF.

This sequence joins TRBV7-2 and TRBJ1-6, with unresolved D. Deletions cut 5 bases from V and 7 bases from J, with 12 bases between. The CDR3 has 14 amino acids. Germline CDR1 reads SGHTA; CDR2 reads FQGNSA. CDR3 loop: CASSPQVSNSPLHF. The CDR3 nucleotides read TGTGCCAGCAGCCCGCAGGTTTCCAATTCACCCCTCCACTTT.

Note on this clonotype: At one boundary the junction diverges from the germline segment, which might be a read error. The chain joins TRBV12-3 or TRBV12-4 to TRBJ2-5; the match to TRBD2 covers 9 bases. CDR3 length equals 15 residues. DNA for the CDR3: TGTGCCAGCAGTATAGCGGGGGCAATGAAAGAGACCCAGTACTTC. The encoded protein is CASSIAGAMKETQYF.

The V and J genes are TRBV28 and TRBJ2-7; 8 nucleotides match TRBD2. The CDR3 consists of 16 residues. Germline values: CDR1 MDHEN, CDR2 SYDVKM. The ends lost 5 bases at V and 3 bases at J; junction bases unmatched: 12. Here the CDR3 reads CASSPGVAGTSYEQYF. CDR3 coding DNA: TGTGCCAGCAGTCCCGGGGTAGCGGGGACCAGCTACGAGCAGTACTTC.

CDR3 coding DNA: TGCAGCGTTGACTTCTCTGGGGCCAACGTCCTGACTTTC. It yields the protein CSVDFSGANVLTF. The rearrangement uses TRBV29-1 and TRBJ2-6; D is unclear. Between the trimmed V and J ends, which lost 3 bases and 0 bases, there was a span of 3 bases. The CDR3 covers 13 residues. Germline V gene data show CDR1 as SQVTM and CDR2 as ANQGSEA.

The chain combines TRBV5-1 with TRBJ1-6; D call uncertain. Germline V gene data show CDR1 as SGHRS and CDR2 as YFSETQ. The CDR3 consists of 16 residues. With 0 bases removed from V and 1 base from J, the gap between germline ends came to 8 bases. The CDR3 sequence is CASSLAIRSYNSPLHF. The CDR3 DNA reads TGCGCCAGCAGCTTGGCTATCCGATCCTATAATTCACCCCTCCACTTT.

This clonotype was seen a handful of times. The chain recombines TRBV11-2 with TRBJ2-1, with a possible D match to TRBD2 (6 bases). The CDR3 covers 16 residues. Germline CDR1 and CDR2: SGHAT and FQNNGV. V shed 3 bases and J shed 0 bases, with 12 bases lying between them. The CDR3 region is CASSLVVGGSYNEQFF. The CDR3 DNA reads TGTGCCAGCAGCTTGGTAGTCGGGGGCTCCTACAATGAGCAGTTCTTC.

The V gene is TRBV29-1, the J gene TRBJ2-5; TRBD1 is a possible D gene (5 bases). Trimming took 6 bases from V and 1 from J, leaving 12 bases between them. CDR3 length: 13 amino acids. CDR1 and CDR2 (germline): SQVTM, ANQGSEA. CDR3: CSVARQLQETQYF. CDR3 sequence (DNA): TGCAGCGTCGCGAGACAGCTCCAAGAGACCCAGTACTTC.

This clonotype has more than one count but fewer than ten. V usage is TRBV15 and J usage is TRBJ2-5, with D possibly being TRBD1 or TRBD2 (5 bases each). The germline CDR1 and CDR2 sequences are LNHNV and YYDKDF (reference sequence). The CDR3 sequence is 17 residues long. V lost 0 bases and J lost 2, with 16 bases in between. DNA of the CDR3: TGTGCCACCAGCAGAGATACTCCAGGGCGGGCACAAGAGACCCAGTACTTC. It yields the protein CATSRDTPGRAQETQYF.

The genes are TRBV3-1 and TRBJ2-5, with 14 bases matching TRBD2. Germline loops: CDR1 LGHDT, CDR2 YNNKEL (reference sequence). This CDR3 is built from 16 residues. Unmatched junction bases numbered 6, after V lost 4 bases and J lost 5 bases. CDR3 sequence: CASSRLAGGPWETQYF. The CDR3 nucleotides read TGTGCCAGCAGCCGACTAGCGGGGGGGCCGTGGGAGACCCAGTACTTC.

The sample holds a few counts of this clonotype. The rearrangement uses TRBV7-2 and TRBJ2-7; D may match TRBD1 or TRBD2 (5 bases each). CDR3 length: 14 amino acids. The V end was cut by 1 base, the J end by 7 bases, with 14 bases between. Germline V CDR1 and CDR2: SGHTA, FQGNSA. The CDR3 DNA sequence: TGTGCCAGCAGCTTAGATCTGGGGACGGGGGAGCAGTACTTC. As protein: CASSLDLGTGEQYF. Full variable domain (outside the CDR3, taken from reference TRBV7-2 and TRBJ2-7): GAGVSQSPSNKVTEKGKDVELRCDPISGHTALYWYRQSLGQGLEFLIYFQGNSAPDKSGLPSDRFSAERTGGSVSTLTIQRTQQEDSAVYLCASSLDLGTGEQYFGPGTRLTVT.

DNA for the CDR3: TGTGCCAGCAGCTTAGGTCTAGCGAACTACGAGCAGTACTTC. Translated, it gives CASSLGLANYEQYF. The V call is TRBV11-2, the J call TRBJ2-7, with a weak D call TRBD2 (6 bases). The CDR3 runs to 14 residues. The V end was cut by 1 base, the J end by 3 bases, with 10 bases between. CDR1 SGHAT and CDR2 FQNNGV come from the germline V gene.

The chain couples TRBV7-2 to TRBJ2-5; 10 nucleotides agree with TRBD1. Germline CDR1 reads SGHTA; CDR2 reads FQGNSA. V dropped 3 bases and J dropped 11; count of bases not matched to a gene: 24. CDR3 length equals 19 residues. The CDR3 loop is CASSLSPLETGGRYNEQYF. The CDR3 nucleotides are TGTGCCAGCAGCTTGTCCCCCTTAGAGACAGGGGGCCGATACAATGAGCAGTACTTC. Full variable domain (missing parts from reference TRBV7-2 and TRBJ2-5): GAGVSQSPSNKVTEKGKDVELRCDPISGHTALYWYRQSLGQGLEFLIYFQGNSAPDKSGLPSDRFSAERTGGSVSTLTIQRTQQEDSAVYLCASSLSPLETGGRYNEQYFGPGTRLLVL.